A selection of T cell receptor beta chains follows, all from one sample in a study of cytomegalovirus exposure and HLA in healthy donors. Assay used: immunoSEQ multiplex PCR; TCRdb lists only in-frame clones, some missing. The repertoire has 150,000 to 200,000 clones, approximately 83% of them found once; the top ten carry about 10%. Sequences were obtained from PBMCs. The receptors come from a man younger than 30 in good health and CMV-seropositive. Each CDR3 is given with its conserved first and last residue. D genes are given only for firm matches.

j_gene | v_gene | d_gene | CDR3aa
TRBJ2-1 | TRBV29-1 | NA | CSVEEIREQFF
TRBJ2-7 | TRBV10-2 | NA | CASTLGQGGSYEQYF
TRBJ1-2 | TRBV19 | NA | CASSATGANYGYTF
NA | TRBV7-9 | TRBD1 | CASSLAGKGTGESYEQYF
TRBJ2-7 | TRBV7-6 | TRBD1 | CASSLAVGQAFYEQYF
TRBJ2-4 | TRBV7-8 | TRBD2 | CASSLLTSGGPTSLAANIQYF
TRBJ2-7 | TRBV7-6 | NA | CASSLGGGSALYEQYF
TRBJ2-1 | TRBV7-3 | TRBD1 | CASSYGTGQYNEQFF
TRBJ1-2 | TRBV29-1 | NA | CSVANQTWRNGYTF
TRBJ2-5 | TRBV13 | NA | CASSSAGDLGQETQYF
TRBJ2-5 | TRBV5-4 | TRBD2 | CASSKVLAGATETQYF
TRBJ1-2 | TRBV10-3 | TRBD1 | CAISGSPDRDGYTF
TRBJ2-3 | TRBV27 | TRBD2 | CASSFRIAGVGDTQYF
TRBJ2-1 | TRBV5-3 | TRBD1 | CARSLAWGQGCEQFF
TRBJ1-6 | TRBV2 | NA | CASSGDTFSLHF
TRBJ2-1 | TRBV5-1 | NA | CASSQQYNEQFF
TRBJ2-1 | TRBV6-5 | NA | CASRRGHTNEQFF
TRBJ2-5 | TRBV19 | TRBD1 | CASSDPGGPGRETQYF
TRBJ2-7 | TRBV5-4 | NA | CASSRTDSDYEQYF
TRBJ2-1 | TRBV7-7 | TRBD2 | CASSPRTSGAAQQFF
TRBJ2-1 | TRBV6-4 | NA | CASSDGLGRENEQFF
TRBJ2-7 | TRBV10-3 | TRBD2 | CAIGPSSLAGGYEQYF
TRBJ1-2 | TRBV19 | NA | CASHLGLQGYTF
TRBJ1-2 | TRBV5-1 | TRBD1 | CASSFDRDYGYTF
TRBJ1-2 | TRBV6-6 | NA | CASRLNGYTF
TRBJ2-3 | TRBV5-4 | NA | CASSFGTAAGARLGWQYF
TRBJ2-7 | TRBV4-1 | NA | CASSQMGQGLSHEQYF
TRBJ1-2 | TRBV30 | NA | CARSGDKGNYGYTF
TRBJ1-2 | TRBV5-4 | NA | CASSSKGELNYGYTF
TRBJ2-2 | TRBV7-9 | TRBD1 | CASSSRQGANTGELFF
TRBJ1-1 | TRBV25-1 | TRBD1 | CASSPQGARTEAFF
TRBJ1-2 | TRBV6-4 | NA | CASTKVPGDSVNGYAF
TRBJ2-1 | TRBV6-5 | NA | CASSPQGLHNEQFF
TRBJ1-2 | TRBV2 | NA | CATKRGQNYGYTF
TRBJ2-1 | TRBV5-4 | TRBD2 | CASSLAKRGHNEQFF
TRBJ1-2 | TRBV29-1 | NA | CSVVPSSQGIHGYTF
TRBJ2-2 | TRBV9 | NA | CASSGLRGTGELFF
TRBJ1-1 | TRBV6-5 | NA | CASSYPQGKAFF
TRBJ2-5 | TRBV9 | NA | CASSADYPETQYF
TRBJ2-7 | TRBV2 | TRBD2 | CATSGGNLSYEQYF
TRBJ1-5 | TRBV19 | NA | CASSMPGDYSNQPQHF
TRBJ2-3 | TRBV6-9 | NA | CASSYSTAQGADTQYF
TRBJ2-5 | TRBV2 | NA | CASRQSSLSGETQYF
TRBJ2-3 | TRBV7-9 | NA | CASSLPGSTTDTQYF
TRBJ1-4 | TRBV4-3 | NA | CASSQGLGQINEKLFF
TRBJ1-4 | TRBV9 | TRBD1 | CASSRQGASEKLFF
TRBJ1-2 | TRBV27 | NA | CASTPGGLDGYTF
TRBJ1-6 | TRBV4-1 | NA | CASSHEDNSYNSPLHF
TRBJ2-2 | TRBV5-6 | NA | CASSFRGRANTGELFF
TRBJ2-7 | TRBV7-9 | NA | CASSPRQVLAYEQYF
TRBJ2-1 | TRBV9 | TRBD2 | CASSALAEGTYNEQFF
TRBJ2-7 | TRBV9 | NA | CASSVGPGAYEQYF
TRBJ2-7 | TRBV18 | TRBD1 | CASSPGQGPAYEQYF
TRBJ1-2 | TRBV19 | NA | CASSRGGAIYGYTF